The 29 T cell receptor beta chains below all came from one sample that was sequenced in a study of a mutant IDH1 vaccine in newly diagnosed glioma. This sample's time point: week 23, last vaccination. What each vaccine dose contained was 300 ug of mutant IDH1 20-mer peptide, accompanied by topical imiquimod. Sequenced by immunoSEQ multiplex PCR; TCRdb stores in-frame clones only, minus some. Of under 50,000 clones detected, around 93% appear once; the ten largest clones hold just under 4%. For these receptors, no antigen is known. This specimen consisted of PBMCs, obtained from a glioma patient whose treatment included an IDH1 peptide vaccine. These receptors originate from a man aged 50-60 years with glioma.

This chain links TRBV19 with TRBJ2-7; 9 bases line up with TRBD1. The trim removed 5 bases at V and 6 bases at J, leaving 2 bases unmatched. Germline assignment: CDR1 LNHDA and CDR2 SQIVND (reference sequence). The CDR3 is made up of 12 amino acids. The CDR3 DNA sequence: TGTGCCAGTAGTGGGACAGGGTTCGAGCAGTACTTC. Its protein product is CASSGTGFEQYF.

The J gene is TRBJ1-4, the V gene TRBV6-1; no definite D call. Germline CDR1 and CDR2: MNHNS and SASEGT. With 1 base removed from V and 3 bases from J, the gap between germline ends came to 6 bases. The length of the CDR3 is 14 residues. The DNA of the CDR3 is TGTGCCAGCAGTGAAGGGGGTCCTAATGAAAAACTGTTTTTT. Translated: CASSEGGPNEKLFF.

The genes are TRBV5-1 and TRBJ2-2; 7 bases line up with TRBD1. Germline CDR1 SGHRS, CDR2 YFSETQ. V trimming: 7 bases; J trimming: 0 bases; junction bases outside the gene matches: 9. The CDR3 spans 16 residues. This chain's CDR3 is CASAKGTASNTGELFF. CDR3 nucleotide sequence: TGCGCCAGCGCTAAGGGGACAGCCTCGAACACCGGGGAGCTGTTTTTT.

This clone turned up a few times. V is TRBV10-3 and J is TRBJ2-7; 10 bases fit TRBD2. Germline-derived CDR1 and CDR2 are ENHRY and SYGVKD. With 3 bases clipped from V and 5 bases from J, the junction kept 4 bases outside the gene matches. The CDR3 runs to 14 residues. This chain's CDR3 is CAISELAGSHEQYF. The CDR3, as DNA: TGTGCCATCAGTGAACTAGCGGGATCACACGAGCAGTACTTC.

The CDR3 protein is CASRGDSPLHF. As DNA, the CDR3 is TGTGCCAGCAGGGGGGATTCACCCCTCCACTTT. The chain carries TRBV6-1 and TRBJ1-6, with TRBD1 as a possible D gene (5 bases). This CDR3 comprises 11 residues. Per germline, CDR1 MNHNS and CDR2 SASEGT. The V end lost 6 bases, the J end lost 8 bases, and 5 bases lay between the germline ends.

This chain uses TRBV20-1 with TRBJ1-3; D unclear. V dropped 3 bases and J dropped 4 bases, with 4 bases sitting between them. Germline V gene data show CDR1 as DFQATT and CDR2 as SNEGSKA (reference sequence). The CDR3 is made up of 11 amino acids. CDR3 nucleotide sequence: TGCAGTGCTAGTGCGGGAAACACCATATATTTT. It is translated as CSASAGNTIYF.

This chain connects TRBV9 to TRBJ1-2, with TRBD1 identical over 8 bases. V gave up 6 bases and J gave up 9 bases; unmatched junction bases: 7. Germline-derived CDR1 and CDR2 are SGDLS and YYNGEE. The CDR3 has 12 residues. The CDR3 sequence: CASNTDRGRYTF. In nucleotides, the CDR3 is TGTGCCAGCAACACCGACAGGGGCCGCTACACCTTC.

CDR3 DNA sequence: TGTGCCAGTAGTATCGGATCAGGGAGAAGCAATCAGCCCCAGCATTTT. Its protein is CASSIGSGRSNQPQHF. The gene calls are TRBV19 and TRBJ1-5; D possibly corresponds to TRBD1 (5 bases). The V gene lost 3 bases and the J gene lost 1 base, with 13 bases spanning the gap. This CDR3 region has 16 residues. Germline loops: CDR1 LNHDA, CDR2 SQIVND (reference sequence).

The V gene is TRBV5-1, the J gene TRBJ2-1; 9 bases align to TRBD2. V lost 3 bases, J lost 6 bases, and 7 bases stayed unmatched. This CDR3 has 15 residues. Germline V CDR1 and CDR2: SGHRS, YFSETQ. Here the CDR3 DNA reads TGCGCCAGCAGCTACGGTGCGGGAGGGGGCAATGAGCAGTTCTTC. It codes for CASSYGAGGGNEQFF.

This rearrangement joins TRBV9 to TRBJ1-2; D gene uncertain. Trimming shortened V by 6 bases and J by 1 base, and 22 bases separated the two germline ends. This CDR3 has 17 residues. Per germline, CDR1 SGDLS and CDR2 YYNGEE. DNA for the CDR3: TGTGCCAGCAACACCGGTAGCTCCAGGATGAATAACTATGGCTACACCTTC. It encodes CASNTGSSRMNNYGYTF.

The rearrangement joins TRBV19 to TRBJ2-3, with unresolved D. This CDR3 contains 12 residues. Trimming pared 9 bases from V and 2 bases from J, leaving 9 bases between. Germline CDR1 and CDR2: LNHDA and SQIVND (reference sequence). The CDR3 DNA is TGTGCCAGCAGAGATATCACAGATACGCAGTATTTT. This gives the protein CASRDITDTQYF.

The chain links TRBV27 to TRBJ2-7, with 7 bases matching TRBD1. Trimming removed 2 bases from V and 3 bases from J; junction bases left unmatched: 4. This CDR3 is 14 amino acids long. Germline-derived CDR1 and CDR2 are MNHEY and SMNVEV (reference sequence). The CDR3 protein is CASSLKGQNYEQYF. CDR3 nucleotide sequence: TGTGCCAGCAGTTTAAAGGGACAGAACTACGAGCAGTACTTC.

The chain couples TRBV5-5 to TRBJ2-3; TRBD2 might be the D (5 bases). The CDR3 runs to 16 residues. Germline V gene data show CDR1 as SGHKS and CDR2 as YYEKEE (reference sequence). Trimming stripped 0 bases from V and 1 base from J, with 12 bases between. CDR3 protein: CASSLGRGLRTDTQYF. The CDR3 coding sequence is TGTGCCAGCAGCTTGGGGCGCGGACTTCGCACAGATACGCAGTATTTT.

The gene calls are TRBV2 and TRBJ2-7; no definite D call. The V end lost 7 bases, the J end lost 3 bases, and 10 bases lay between the germline ends. Germline values: CDR1 SNHLY, CDR2 FYNNEI. This CDR3 region has 12 residues. The CDR3 DNA reads TGTGCCAGCAACAGAGACCGCTACGAGCAGTACTTC. The encoded protein is CASNRDRYEQYF.

The chain has TRBV28 and TRBJ1-1, with a tentative D call TRBD1 (5 bases). V lost 2 bases and J lost 7, with 17 bases in between. The CDR3 totals 15 residues. Germline V gene sequence: CDR1 MDHEN, CDR2 SYDVKM. CDR3: CASSLITGIRGEAFF. CDR3 nucleotide sequence: TGTGCCAGCAGTTTAATAACAGGTATCCGGGGTGAAGCTTTCTTT.

CDR3 bases: TGTGCCAGCAGCTTACGTGGGGGGACTGAAGCTTTCTTT. Translating gives CASSLRGGTEAFF. The chain carries TRBV7-9 and TRBJ1-1; the D gene is possibly TRBD1 (5 bases). With 2 bases removed from V and 5 bases from J, the gap between germline ends came to 9 bases. The CDR3 runs to 13 residues. Germline V gene lookup returns CDR1 SEHNR and CDR2 FQNEAQ (reference sequence).

This clone has a handful of counts. The rearrangement uses TRBV5-6 and TRBJ2-7; D is uncertain. CDR1 SGHDT and CDR2 YYEEEE come from the germline V gene. This CDR3 comprises 11 residues. The ends were cut back, 5 bases at V and 7 bases at J, with 10 bases in the middle. This chain's CDR3 is CASSLNWEQYF. CDR3 nucleotides: TGTGCCAGCAGTTTAAACTGGGAGCAGTACTTC. Complete variable domain (other parts from reference TRBV5-6 and TRBJ2-7): DAGVTQSPTHLIKTRGQQVTLRCSPKSGHDTVSWYQQALGQGPQFIFQYYEEEERQRGNFPDRFSGHQFPNYSSELNVNALLLGDSALYLCASSLNWEQYFGPGTRLTVT.

This chain connects TRBV5-4 to TRBJ2-3, with no clear D. CDR1 is SGHNT, CDR2 YYREEE, per germline (reference sequence). This CDR3 is 11 amino acids long. The germline V and J ends were trimmed by 2 bases and 2 bases, with 0 bases remaining between them. The CDR3 nucleotides are TGTGCCAGCAGCTTCACAGATACGCAGTATTTT. This translates into CASSFTDTQYF.

The V call is TRBV7-2, the J call TRBJ1-2, with unresolved D. CDR1 SGHTA and CDR2 FQGNSA come from the germline V gene. V was trimmed by 5 bases and J by 4 bases, leaving 8 bases between them. This CDR3 has 12 residues. CDR3 in amino acids: CASSRDTYGYTF. The CDR3 coding sequence is TGTGCCAGCAGCCGTGACACCTATGGCTACACCTTC. Using reference TRBV7-2 and TRBJ1-2 for the parts outside the CDR3, the full variable domain is GAGVSQSPSNKVTEKGKDVELRCDPISGHTALYWYRQSLGQGLEFLIYFQGNSAPDKSGLPSDRFSAERTGGSVSTLTIQRTQQEDSAVYLCASSRDTYGYTFGSGTRLTVV.

The V and J genes are TRBV5-5 and TRBJ2-7; D may be TRBD2 (5 bases). Germline V lookup: CDR1 SGHKS, CDR2 YYEKEE (reference sequence). The CDR3 extends over 14 amino acids. V dropped 0 bases and J dropped 0 bases, with 7 bases sitting between them. The CDR3 is CASSLGAGSYEQYF. Here the CDR3 DNA reads TGTGCCAGCAGCTTGGGTGCGGGCTCCTACGAGCAGTACTTC.

The V and J genes are TRBV27 and TRBJ1-2; tentative D call: TRBD1 (5 bases). V lost 6 bases and J 4 bases, leaving 18 bases between the germline ends. Germline V gene data show CDR1 as MNHEY and CDR2 as SMNVEV (reference sequence). This CDR3 contains 15 residues. CDR3: CASRPGGGVTYGYTF. For the CDR3, the DNA is TGTGCCAGCAGACCGGGAGGAGGGGTAACCTATGGCTACACCTTC.

V and J are TRBV5-6 and TRBJ1-2; the D is unclear. The CDR3 spans 14 residues. Germline V lookup: CDR1 SGHDT, CDR2 YYEEEE. The V gene lost 1 base and the J gene lost 4 bases, with 11 bases spanning the gap. The CDR3 region is CASSLPLRSYGYTF. For the CDR3, the DNA is TGTGCCAGCAGCTTGCCGCTGAGAAGCTATGGCTACACCTTC.

The chain has TRBV14 and TRBJ1-1, with a weak D call TRBD1 (6 bases). The V end was cut by 0 bases, the J end by 4 bases, with 9 bases between. The germline V gene has CDR1 SGHDN and CDR2 FVKESK. The CDR3 covers 14 residues. The CDR3, as DNA: TGTGCCAGCAGCCAAGAGAGGGGGATCACTGAAGCTTTCTTT. Translating it yields CASSQERGITEAFF.

The V call is TRBV6-1, the J call TRBJ1-2, with a possible D match to TRBD1 (5 bases). V was pared by 4 bases and J by 5 bases, with 14 bases between. The germline V gene has CDR1 MNHNS and CDR2 SASEGT. The CDR3 spans 14 residues. CDR3 coding DNA: TGTGCCAGCAGTGTTCTGCCAGAGGGGTATGGCTACACCTTC. Protein: CASSVLPEGYGYTF.

The CDR3 coding sequence is TGCGCCAGCAGCCAAGATCGGGGGTTTGCCGGGGAGCTGTTTTTT. This sequence encodes CASSQDRGFAGELFF. J is TRBJ2-2 and V is TRBV4-3, with a weak D call TRBD2 (6 bases). The CDR3 is 15 amino acids. CDR1 is LGHNA, CDR2 YSLEER, per germline. Trimming pared 0 bases from V and 6 bases from J, leaving 11 bases between.

V is TRBV5-6 and J is TRBJ2-7; 7 nucleotides line up with TRBD1. V was clipped by 4 bases and J by 3 bases; unmatched bases: 10. Germline-derived CDR1 and CDR2 are SGHDT and YYEEEE. The CDR3 totals 15 residues. CDR3 loop: CASSDGQVFYYEQYF. In nucleotides, the CDR3 is TGTGCCAGCAGCGACGGACAGGTCTTTTACTACGAGCAGTACTTC.

V and J are TRBV9 and TRBJ1-6; D is perhaps TRBD1 (6 bases). There are 16 residues in the CDR3. The V end was cut by 7 bases, the J end by 3 bases, with 17 bases between. Germline CDR1 and CDR2: SGDLS and YYNGEE. The CDR3 protein is CASFNDTGHYNSPLHF. The CDR3 nucleotides are TGTGCCAGCTTTAATGATACAGGGCACTATAATTCACCCCTCCACTTT.

This chain connects TRBV7-2 to TRBJ2-1; D is unclear. The CDR3 has 13 residues. The germline V gene has CDR1 SGHTA and CDR2 FQGNSA. V lost 5 bases, J lost 9 bases, and 14 bases lay in between. CDR3 loop: CASSNLGSGEQFF. The CDR3 DNA reads TGTGCCAGCAGCAACCTAGGGTCAGGTGAGCAGTTCTTC.

The chain is built from TRBV28 and TRBJ1-2, with D possibly TRBD1 on 6 matching bases. The germline V and J ends were trimmed by 4 bases and 5 bases, with 14 bases remaining between them. CDR1 is MDHEN, CDR2 SYDVKM, per germline. This CDR3 is 14 amino acids long. The CDR3 region has the DNA TGTGCCAGCAGTTCCCCGGACAGAAGATATGGCTACACCTTC. Translated, it gives CASSSPDRRYGYTF.